The clone carrying this TCR beta chain was picked up many times. What it binds is not known. The source of the sample is a study of regulatory T cells in long-lasting Graves disease. Study outcomes and limitations: Persistent disease was associated with favored TRBV28 usage and with favored use of TRBJ1-2 and TRBJ2-5. Researchers reported studying only peripheral blood, not thyroid tissue.

Stated time point: newly diagnosed GD, antithyroid drugs for less than 3 months. From PBMCs, RNA was extracted and then used to make the TCR library. Investigators prepared the TCR beta libraries by applying iRepertoire HTBI primers and Arm-PCR of CDR3 regions. TCRdb redid the calling of the multiplex PCR reads with MiXCR, one entry per CDR3 protein. The table lists some 600,000 distinct CDR3 sequences, more than 15% of them singletons. Germline V lookup: CDR1 MDHEN, CDR2 SYDVKM. V lost 8 bases, J lost 5 bases, and 13 bases lay in between. This CDR3 contains 14 residues. In addition, the sample was reused for a study of T cells in Graves' hyperthyroidism and ophthalmopathy. That investigation notes: Clonotypes that were expanded in thyroid above 0.001 mostly appeared in blood too.

Sequenced material: peripheral blood mononuclear cells (PBMCs), taken at new diagnosis, from a patient treated with antithyroid drugs. V usage is TRBV28 and J usage is TRBJ1-6; D gene unclear. This TCR was sampled from a young man with Graves disease. The CDR3 sequence: CASHPPPDNSPLHF. CDR3 coding DNA: TGTGCCAGCCATCCTCCTCCTGATAATTCACCCCTCCACTTT.